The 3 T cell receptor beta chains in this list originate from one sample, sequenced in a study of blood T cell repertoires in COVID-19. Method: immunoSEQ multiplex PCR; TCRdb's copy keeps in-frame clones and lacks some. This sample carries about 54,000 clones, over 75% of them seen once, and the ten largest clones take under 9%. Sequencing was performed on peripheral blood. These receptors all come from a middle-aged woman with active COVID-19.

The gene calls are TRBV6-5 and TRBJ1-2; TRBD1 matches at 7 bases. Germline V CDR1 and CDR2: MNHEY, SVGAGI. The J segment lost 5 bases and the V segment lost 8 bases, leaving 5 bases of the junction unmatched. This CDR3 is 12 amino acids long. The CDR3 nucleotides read TGTGCCAGCCAAGGGACAGTGTATGGCTACACCTTC. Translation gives CASQGTVYGYTF.

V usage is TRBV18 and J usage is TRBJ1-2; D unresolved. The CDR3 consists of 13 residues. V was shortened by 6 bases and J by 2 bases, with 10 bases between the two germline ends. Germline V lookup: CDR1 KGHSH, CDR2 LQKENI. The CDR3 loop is CASSEVRNYGYTF. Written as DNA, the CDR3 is TGTGCCAGCTCGGAAGTCAGGAACTATGGCTACACCTTC.

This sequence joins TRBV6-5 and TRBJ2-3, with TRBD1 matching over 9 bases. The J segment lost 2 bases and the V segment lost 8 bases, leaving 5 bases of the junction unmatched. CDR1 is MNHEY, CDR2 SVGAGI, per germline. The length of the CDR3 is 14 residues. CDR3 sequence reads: CASGRDRDTDTQYF. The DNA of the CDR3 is TGTGCCAGCGGGAGGGACAGGGACACAGATACGCAGTATTTT.